This is a list of T cell receptor beta chains from one sample in a study of T cells in Graves' hyperthyroidism and ophthalmopathy. TCRdb itself ran the multiplex PCR reads through MiXCR, one entry per CDR3 protein. The sample yields under 450,000 distinct CDR3 sequences, less than 20% seen once. Sequenced sample: blood. The receptors were sampled from a woman younger than 30 with Graves' hyperthyroidism. Each CDR3 is given with its conserved first and last residue. D genes are given only for firm matches. Expanded clones are given a class, and other clones once, few, many or no size at all.

-	TRBV20-1	TRBJ2-1	-	CSASVGGYNEQFF	TGCAGTGCTAGTGTTGGCGGTTACAATGAGCAGTTCTTC
-	TRBV29-1	TRBJ2-3	-	CSVAVGPIPGQYF	TGCAGCGTTGCAGTGGGGCCCATTCCTGGGCAGTATTTT
many	TRBV11-2	TRBJ2-7	-	CASSGGTTYEQYF	TGTGCCAGCAGCGGAGGGACAACCTACGAGCAGTACTTC
many	TRBV12-3/TRBV12-4	TRBJ1-4	-	CASSFGKTNEKLFF	TGTGCCAGCAGTTTTGGGAAGACTAATGAAAAACTGTTTTTT
many	TRBV29-1	TRBJ1-6	-	CSVSGPLGSPLHF	TGCAGCGTATCGGGGCCGCTGGGTTCACCCCTCCACTTT
few	TRBV9	TRBJ2-3	-	CASSPHAADRRGDTQYF	TGTGCCAGCAGCCCTCACGCCGCGGACAGGCGGGGGGATACGCAGTATTTT
-	TRBV9	TRBJ1-1	TRBD1	CASSVGSGQEPLNTEAFF	TGTGCCAGCAGCGTAGGCTCGGGACAGGAGCCTTTGAACACTGAAGCTTTCTTT
-	TRBV11-2	TRBJ2-5	TRBD1	CASSYTWTGDQETQYF	TGTGCCAGCAGCTACACGTGGACAGGGGATCAAGAGACCCAGTACTTC
-	TRBV12-3/TRBV12-4	TRBJ1-5	TRBD1	CASSSSTGGNQPQHF	TGTGCCAGCAGTTCATCAACAGGGGGCAATCAGCCCCAGCATTTT
many	TRBV20-1	TRBJ2-4	-	CSARRGGNIQYF	TGCAGTGCTAGAAGGGGGGGAAACATTCAGTACTTC
many	TRBV16	TRBJ1-1	-	CASSQSRAGLTNTEAFF	TGTGCCAGCAGCCAATCGAGGGCGGGACTCACGAACACTGAAGCTTTCTTT
many	TRBV6-1	TRBJ1-1	-	CASVVLAKNTEAFF	TGTGCCAGCGTCGTTTTGGCGAAGAACACTGAAGCTTTCTTT
-	TRBV15	TRBJ1-6	-	CATSRDPAGMSSYNSPLHF	TGTGCCACCAGCAGAGATCCTGCAGGGATGAGCTCCTATAATTCACCCCTCCACTTT
many	TRBV12-3/TRBV12-4	TRBJ1-1	-	CASSFFGPLGANTEAFF	TGTGCCAGCAGTTTTTTTGGACCCCTGGGCGCGAACACTGAAGCTTTCTTT
-	TRBV6-1	TRBJ2-1	TRBD1	CASTTPGTGSIRGNEQFF	TGTGCCAGCACAACTCCAGGGACAGGGTCAATTAGAGGCAATGAGCAGTTCTTC
many	TRBV6-5	TRBJ2-7	-	CASSYFAGAIDEQYF	TGTGCCAGCAGTTACTTTGCGGGGGCAATCGACGAGCAGTACTTC
many	TRBV6-2/TRBV6-3	TRBJ2-3	-	CASSYGVLGGTDTQYF	TGTGCCAGCAGTTACGGGGTACTCGGGGGCACAGATACGCAGTATTTT
few	TRBV4-1	TRBJ1-2	-	CASSQALGVLANYGYTF	TGCGCCAGCAGCCAAGCACTCGGGGTATTGGCTAACTATGGCTACACCTTC
many	TRBV3-1	TRBJ2-5	-	CASSHPQIRETQYF	TGTGCCAGCAGCCACCCTCAAATCCGGGAGACCCAGTACTTC
many	TRBV5-1	TRBJ2-1	TRBD1	CASSLLWTGALNEQFF	TGCGCCAGCAGCTTGTTGTGGACAGGGGCTCTGAATGAGCAGTTCTTC
-	TRBV6-2/TRBV6-3	TRBJ1-2	-	CASSYSGNNYGYTF	TGTGCCAGCAGTTACTCGGGAAATAACTATGGCTACACCTTC